The 32 T cell receptor beta chains reported below all come from one sample, sequenced in a study of T cells in Graves' hyperthyroidism and ophthalmopathy. There were TCR beta CDR3 regions amplified from RNA transcripts. RT-PCR in the first round (using the HTBI primer set) targeted the TCR CDR3. TCRdb reprocessed the multiplex PCR reads via MiXCR and lists one record per CDR3 protein. The profile shows around 600,000 distinct CDR3 sequences, 45% of them singletons. The material sequenced was peripheral blood or thyroid tissue (not recorded which). Every receptor here comes from an adult man with Graves' disease, either hyperthyroidism or ophthalmopathy (not recorded which).

A note on this clonotype: It may be a read error: a sequence one base away is much more abundant. The chain links TRBV9 to TRBJ1-3; D not resolved. Trimming removed 0 bases at V and 4 bases at J, with 2 bases between. The CDR3 runs to 12 residues. Germline-derived CDR1 and CDR2 are SGDLS and YYNGEE. CDR3: CASSVAGNTIYF. CDR3 in DNA: TGTGCCAGCAGCGTAGCGGGAAACACCATATATTTT.

This clonotype was observed many times. This chain uses TRBV7-2 with TRBJ1-6, with D possibly being TRBD1 (5 bases). With 5 bases removed from V and 0 bases from J, the gap between germline ends came to 17 bases. The CDR3 sequence is 18 residues long. CDR1 SGHTA and CDR2 FQGNSA come from the germline V gene. CDR3 in amino acids: CASSQAGHGSSYNSPLHF. CDR3 DNA: TGTGCCAGCAGCCAAGCAGGGCACGGCAGCTCCTATAATTCACCCCTCCACTTT. The whole variable domain, filled in from reference TRBV7-2 and TRBJ1-6, reads GAGVSQSPSNKVTEKGKDVELRCDPISGHTALYWYRQSLGQGLEFLIYFQGNSAPDKSGLPSDRFSAERTGGSVSTLTIQRTQQEDSAVYLCASSQAGHGSSYNSPLHFGNGTRLTVT.

In regard to this clonotype: A much larger clonotype is one base distant, so this may be a read error. The chain joins TRBV29-1 to TRBJ1-1; unclear D gene. V dropped 4 bases and J dropped 9 bases, with 18 bases sitting between them. The CDR3 totals 13 residues. Germline V CDR1 and CDR2: SQVTM, ANQGSEA. The CDR3 region is CSVALGPKRKAFF. The CDR3 DNA sequence: TGCAGCGTTGCGCTTGGCCCCAAACGGAAAGCTTTCTTT.

This clonotype was detected a few times. The chain combines TRBV7-9 with TRBJ2-3; 8 bases are shared with TRBD2. V gave up 8 bases and J gave up 1 base; unmatched junction bases: 8. The CDR3 has 15 residues. Germline V gene lookup returns CDR1 SEHNR and CDR2 FQNEAQ (reference sequence). CDR3 in amino acids: CASRRSGEGTDTQYF. DNA of the CDR3: TGTGCCAGCCGCCGTAGCGGGGAAGGCACAGATACGCAGTATTTT. Supplemented by reference TRBV7-9 and TRBJ2-3, the full variable domain reads DTGVSQNPRHKITKRGQNVTFRCDPISEHNRLYWYRQTLGQGPEFLTYFQNEAQLEKSRLLSDRFSAERPKGSFSTLEIQRTEQGDSAMYLCASRRSGEGTDTQYFGPGTRLTVL.

The V gene is TRBV10-3, the J gene TRBJ2-2; D ambiguous. This CDR3 is built from 8 residues. The V and J ends lost 0 bases and 16 bases respectively, with 0 bases between them. The germline V gene encodes CDR1 ENHRY and CDR2 SYGVKD. CDR3 in DNA: TGTGCCATCAGTGAGTCGTTTTTT. It is translated as CAISESFF.

A word on this clonotype: It may be a read error: a sequence one base away is much more abundant. The V gene is TRBV2, the J gene TRBJ1-5; D unresolved. The CDR3 spans 13 residues. Germline CDR1 SNHLY, CDR2 FYNNEI. V was pared by 5 bases and J by 9 bases, with 14 bases between. CDR3 residues: CASSTDPGRPQHF. Here the CDR3 DNA reads TGTGCCAGCAGTACGGACCCCGGTAGGCCCCAGCATTTT.

This clonotype was found many times. CDR3 sequence reads: CASSLQVGQGNGYTF. The DNA of the CDR3 is TGCGCCAGCAGCTTGCAGGTCGGACAGGGTAATGGCTACACCTTC. The gene calls are TRBV5-1 and TRBJ1-2, with 8 bases lining up with TRBD1. V was clipped by 1 base and J by 6 bases; unmatched bases: 8. The CDR3 has 15 amino acids. Per the germline V gene, CDR1 is SGHRS and CDR2 is YFSETQ. The variable domain in full, with the rest retrieved from reference TRBV5-1 and TRBJ1-2, is KAGVTQTPRYLIKTRGQQVTLSCSPISGHRSVSWYQQTPGQGLQFLFEYFSETQRNKGNFPGRFSGRQFSNSRSEMNVSTLELGDSALYLCASSLQVGQGNGYTFGSGTRLTVV.

Remarks on this clonotype: Compared with germline, one end of the junction differs, possibly owing to a read error. V gene TRBV7-2 combines with J gene TRBJ1-6; TRBD1 matches at 8 bases. The CDR3 consists of 17 residues. The germline V gene has CDR1 SGHTA and CDR2 FQGNSA. The CDR3 sequence is CASSWGPDRGRNSPLHF. The CDR3 DNA is TGCGCCAGCAGCTGGGGACCCGACAGGGGACGGAATTCACCCCTCCACTTT.

The chain couples TRBV5-4 to TRBJ1-4, with TRBD1 matching over 9 bases. With 7 bases clipped from V and 8 bases from J, the junction kept 9 bases outside the gene matches. Germline CDR1 SGHNT, CDR2 YYREEE (reference sequence). This CDR3 region has 14 residues. CDR3 residues: CASSLIGTGEKLFF. DNA of the CDR3: TGTGCCAGCTCACTCATCGGGACAGGGGAAAAACTGTTTTTT.

This clonotype appeared a few times. This may stem from a read error, because a much larger clone lies one nucleotide away. The chain has TRBV7-9 and TRBJ1-2; D is undetermined. CDR3 length equals 13 residues. Germline CDR1 is SEHNR and CDR2 is FQNEAQ (reference sequence). Trimming shortened V by 7 bases and J by 2 bases, and 11 bases separated the two germline ends. The CDR3 DNA is TGTGCCAGCACCCGGGAAGGGAACTATGGCTACACCTTC. As protein: CASTREGNYGYTF.

This clonotype occurred a few times. This chain links TRBV2 with TRBJ1-5; tentative D call: TRBD1 (5 bases). The V and J ends lost 2 bases and 6 bases respectively, with 8 bases between them. Germline V gives CDR1 SNHLY, CDR2 FYNNEI. The CDR3 covers 13 residues. The CDR3 spells CASSESGFQPQHF. The CDR3 DNA reads TGTGCCAGCAGTGAATCAGGGTTTCAGCCCCAGCATTTT.

The rearrangement links TRBV6-5 to TRBJ2-7; maybe TRBD1 (6 bases). Per the germline V gene, CDR1 is MNHEY and CDR2 is SVGAGI. V was trimmed by 5 bases and J by 6 bases, leaving 17 bases between them. The CDR3 has 14 residues. CDR3 amino acids: CASSVGGNAGEQYF. The CDR3 DNA follows: TGTGCCAGCAGTGTAGGGGGAAACGCGGGCGAGCAGTACTTC.

This clonotype has more than one count but fewer than ten. The chain links TRBV7-9 to TRBJ1-4; D is perhaps TRBD1 (5 bases). The V gene's germline CDR1 is SEHNR and CDR2 FQNEAQ (reference sequence). The length of the CDR3 is 14 residues. Trimming pared 0 bases from V and 10 bases from J, leaving 12 bases between. In DNA, the CDR3 is TGTGCCAGCAGCTTAGCATCCGGGACCCCAAAACTGTTTTTT. This encodes CASSLASGTPKLFF.

The genes are TRBV7-9 and TRBJ1-5; D unclear. Germline CDR1 is SEHNR and CDR2 is FQNEAQ (reference sequence). The CDR3 spans 14 residues. V was shortened by 1 base and J by 5 bases, with 9 bases between the two germline ends. The CDR3 region is CASSLVGGHQPQHF. The CDR3 bases are TGTGCCAGCAGCTTAGTGGGCGGTCATCAGCCCCAGCATTTT.

This clonotype appeared once. The rearrangement uses TRBV20-1 and TRBJ1-1, with a possible D match to TRBD1 (5 bases). Germline V gene data show CDR1 as DFQATT and CDR2 as SNEGSKA (reference sequence). CDR3 length: 12 residues. V lost 2 bases to trimming and J lost 6 bases, with 10 bases between them. CDR3 DNA: TGCAGTGCTAGATACGGGACCGCTGAAGCTTTCTTT. It encodes CSARYGTAEAFF.

The CDR3 DNA reads as TGTGCCAGCAGCTCCCCGAGAAGGGAGAACTACGAGCAGTACTTC. It codes for CASSSPRRENYEQYF. The V and J genes are TRBV7-9 and TRBJ2-7; weak D call: TRBD2 (5 bases). The germline V gene has CDR1 SEHNR and CDR2 FQNEAQ (reference sequence). Trimming took off 4 bases at V and 3 bases at J, with 16 bases between the two ends. The CDR3 contains 15 residues. Based on the CDR3 plus reference TRBV7-9 and TRBJ2-7, the full variable domain is DTGVSQNPRHKITKRGQNVTFRCDPISEHNRLYWYRQTLGQGPEFLTYFQNEAQLEKSRLLSDRFSAERPKGSFSTLEIQRTEQGDSAMYLCASSSPRRENYEQYFGPGTRLTVT.

The sample holds a few counts of this clonotype. Relative to the germline gene, one junction end is altered; a read error may explain this. The rearrangement joins TRBV5-1 to TRBJ2-7, with 8 positions matching TRBD1. CDR3 size: 15 residues. Germline-derived CDR1 and CDR2 are SGHRS and YFSETQ. This CDR3 reads CASSLGGGQVDEQYF. The CDR3 bases are TGTGCCAGCAGCTTAGGAGGGGGACAGGTCGACGAGCAGTACTTC.

This clonotype was counted between two and nine times. The genes are TRBV2 and TRBJ2-6; D might be TRBD1 (6 bases). V was clipped by 8 bases and J by 0 bases, with 14 bases between them. CDR1 SNHLY and CDR2 FYNNEI come from the germline V gene. This CDR3 has 16 amino acids. CDR3 sequence: CASGLRQVSGANVLTF. For the CDR3, the DNA is TGTGCCAGCGGCTTGCGACAGGTCTCTGGGGCCAACGTCCTGACTTTC.

This chain joins TRBV10-3 and TRBJ1-3; weak D call: TRBD1 (5 bases). The length of the CDR3 is 15 residues. Deletions cut 4 bases from V and 0 bases from J, with 10 bases between. From germline, CDR1 is ENHRY and CDR2 SYGVKD. DNA of the CDR3: TGTGCCATCAGTGCGGGACCGATCTCTGGAAACACCATATATTTT. It translates to CAISAGPISGNTIYF.

CDR3 region: CASSSASYVSAYEQYF. In DNA form, the CDR3 reads TGTGCCAGCAGCAGTGCTAGTTACGTCAGCGCTTACGAGCAGTACTTC. The V gene is TRBV7-3, the J gene TRBJ2-7; unclear D gene. The CDR3 sequence is 16 residues long. The V end lost 5 bases, the J end lost 4 bases, and 21 bases lay between the germline ends. The germline V gene has CDR1 SGHTA and CDR2 FQGTGA.

About this clonotype itself: The junction does not match germline at one end; this may be a read error. The chain joins TRBV12-3 or TRBV12-4 to TRBJ1-2, with 7 bases fitting TRBD1. The CDR3 spans 13 residues. This CDR3 reads CAISEGTAYGYTF. The CDR3 bases are TGTGCCATCAGTGAAGGGACAGCTTATGGCTACACCTTC.

V gene TRBV29-1 combines with J gene TRBJ2-6; 11 nucleotides agree with TRBD2. With 6 bases clipped from V and 0 bases from J, the junction kept 1 base outside the gene matches. There are 15 residues in the CDR3. CDR1 and CDR2 from the germline V gene are SQVTM and ANQGSEA. This CDR3 reads CSVGLAGSGANVLTF. CDR3 nucleotide sequence: TGCAGCGTCGGACTAGCGGGCTCTGGGGCCAACGTCCTGACTTTC.

This clonotype has just a few counts. The gene calls are TRBV7-2 and TRBJ1-6, with 9 nucleotides matching TRBD1. Looked up from germline, CDR1 is SGHTA and CDR2 is FQGNSA. Losses at the gene ends were 3 bases for V and 5 bases for J; bases not matched to a gene: 8. The CDR3 runs to 17 residues. CDR3 loop: CASSLVGTGIDNSPLHF. The CDR3 coding sequence is TGTGCCAGCAGCTTGGTCGGGACAGGGATTGATAATTCACCCCTCCACTTT.

J is TRBJ2-7 and V is TRBV5-1, with 10 bases aligning to TRBD2. Germline CDR1 SGHRS, CDR2 YFSETQ. The trim removed 1 base at V and 3 bases at J, leaving 13 bases unmatched. CDR3 size: 18 residues. CDR3 nucleotides: TGCGCCAGCAGCTTGACTCCTAGCGGGGGACCCGGCCGCTACGAGCAGTACTTC. This sequence encodes CASSLTPSGGPGRYEQYF.

The V and J genes are TRBV25-1 and TRBJ1-2, with a possible D match to TRBD1 (5 bases). This CDR3 spans 13 amino acids. Germline CDR1 is MGHDK and CDR2 is SYGVNS. The DNA for the CDR3 is TGTGCTAGAGATGTCGTCGGGGCAGGTGGCTACACCTTC. It encodes CARDVVGAGGYTF.

CDR3 protein: CAWSGGTELNEKLFF. The DNA of the CDR3 is TGTGCCTGGAGTGGTGGGACAGAACTTAATGAAAAACTGTTTTTT. The chain employs TRBV19 and TRBJ1-4, with TRBD1 matching over 7 bases. The J segment lost 4 bases and the V segment lost 11 bases, leaving 13 bases of the junction unmatched. The CDR3 has 15 residues. Germline CDR1 is LNHDA and CDR2 is SQIVND (reference sequence).

This clonotype was observed at least ten times. The chain links TRBV20-1 to TRBJ2-5; D remains unclear. Germline lookup yields CDR1 DFQATT and CDR2 SNEGSKA (reference sequence). V lost 3 bases to trimming and J lost 5 bases, with 7 bases between them. The CDR3 has 11 amino acids. The CDR3 protein is CSASLGETQYF. CDR3 in DNA: TGCAGTGCTAGCCTCGGGGAGACCCAGTACTTC.

The sample holds many counts of this clonotype. V and J are TRBV29-1 and TRBJ1-5; TRBD1 agrees at 7 bases. Germline values: CDR1 SQVTM, CDR2 ANQGSEA. The trim removed 6 bases at V and 3 bases at J, leaving 5 bases unmatched. CDR3 length: 13 amino acids. CDR3 sequence reads: CSVATGDNQPQHF. CDR3 DNA sequence: TGCAGCGTCGCAACAGGGGACAATCAGCCCCAGCATTTT.

A few counts support this clonotype. The rearrangement uses TRBV12-3 or TRBV12-4 and TRBJ1-6; D unresolved. Trimming shortened V by 1 base and J by 6 bases, and 7 bases separated the two germline ends. The CDR3 contains 14 residues. The CDR3 region is CASSLVAANSPLHF. The CDR3 DNA sequence: TGTGCCAGCAGTTTAGTAGCCGCTAATTCACCCCTCCACTTT.

This clonotype was recorded many times. The rearrangement links TRBV12-3 or TRBV12-4 to TRBJ1-1, with D maybe TRBD1 (5 bases). V was trimmed by 2 bases and J by 7 bases, leaving 8 bases between them. CDR3 length: 12 residues. CDR3 region: CASSLWGSEAFF. In nucleotides, the CDR3 is TGTGCCAGCAGTTTATGGGGCAGTGAAGCTTTCTTT.

This chain connects TRBV15 to TRBJ1-4; unclear D gene. The V and J ends lost 0 bases and 0 bases respectively, with 8 bases between them. This CDR3 spans 16 amino acids. Germline V gives CDR1 LNHNV, CDR2 YYDKDF (reference sequence). CDR3: CATSREYGATNEKLFF. Here the CDR3 DNA reads TGTGCCACCAGCAGAGAATACGGAGCAACTAATGAAAAACTGTTTTTT. Complete variable domain (other parts from reference TRBV15 and TRBJ1-4): DAMVIQNPRYQVTQFGKPVTLSCSQTLNHNVMYWYQQKSSQAPKLLFHYYDKDFNNEADTPDNFQSRRPNTSFCFLDIRSPGLGDTAMYLCATSREYGATNEKLFFGSGTQLSVL.

This clonotype came up a few times. This chain uses TRBV7-3 with TRBJ1-1; no clear D gene. The CDR3 extends over 15 amino acids. The germline V and J ends were trimmed by 5 bases and 6 bases, with 19 bases remaining between them. Germline loops: CDR1 SGHTA, CDR2 FQGTGA. The CDR3 coding sequence is TGTGCCAGCAGCCCCAGCGGACGCGTCGCTTCTGAAGCTTTCTTT. This codes for CASSPSGRVASEAFF.